This TCR beta chain was identified in a study of cytomegalovirus exposure and HLA in healthy donors. Germline V gene lookup returns CDR1 SNHLY and CDR2 FYNNEI. This CDR3 spans 14 amino acids. V lost 10 bases, J lost 6 bases, and 3 bases stayed unmatched. The PCR ran on 60 Vbeta and 13 Jbeta primers. Generated by immunoSEQ multiplex PCR, the TCRdb table keeps only in-frame clones and is missing some. The sample has roughly 200,000 clones, 70% to 80% seen once. Study results and limitations: The study reported that TCR beta sequences accurately predicted HLA-A and HLA-B alleles in most subjects.

This clone was found a few times. Its target is unknown. V gene TRBV2 combines with J gene TRBJ2-4, with 16 bases aligning to TRBD2. Sequences were obtained from PBMCs. This clonotype was sampled from a woman aged 25 to 39 in good health and CMV-seropositive. The CDR3 DNA reads as TGTGCCACGGGACTAGCGGGAGGGGGAAACATTCAGTACTTC. The encoded protein is CATGLAGGGNIQYF. The full variable domain, completed using reference TRBV2 and TRBJ2-4, is EPEVTQTPSHQVTQMGQEVILRCVPISNHLYFYWYRQILGQKVEFLVSFYNNEISEKSEIFDDQFSVERPDGSNFTLKIRSTKLEDSAMYFCATGLAGGGNIQYFGAGTRLSVL.